The sequence of this T cell receptor beta chain was determined in a study of sequential checkpoint blockade in melanoma. Study context: Randomization was 1:1 between first-line nivolumab→ipilimumab and ipilimumab→nivolumab. After both sequences, patients received maintenance nivolumab.

Stated treatment: randomized to nivolumab then ipilimumab (arm A) or the reverse (arm B). Germline-derived CDR1 and CDR2 are MNHEY and SVGAGI. Trimming took off 6 bases at V and 1 base at J, with 6 bases between the two ends. This CDR3 contains 12 residues. The data were produced by immunoSEQ multiplex PCR, yet TCRdb's version contains in-frame clones alone and is incomplete. The sample yields approximately 17,000 clones, about 92% seen once. This TCR derives from a human donor with melanoma. V is TRBV6-5 and J is TRBJ1-1; tentatively, D is TRBD1 (6 bases). Sequencing used CD8+ T cells sorted from blood (inferred from file names), obtained from a patient given nivolumab and ipilimumab in sequence. CDR3 amino acids: CASRQGNTEAFF. For the CDR3, the DNA is TGTGCCAGCAGACAGGGGAACACTGAAGCTTTCTTT.